This entry lists 16 T cell receptor beta chains sequenced from one sample in a study of T cells in Graves' hyperthyroidism and ophthalmopathy. RNA transcripts yielded amplified TCR beta CDR3 regions. TCR CDR3 regions were first amplified by RT-PCR with HTBI primers. TCRdb passed the multiplex PCR reads through MiXCR, listing each CDR3 protein once. The sample carries just over 550,000 distinct CDR3 sequences, around 46% recorded once. The material sequenced was peripheral blood or thyroid tissue (not recorded which). Receptors originate from a woman aged 18 to 35 with Graves' hyperthyroidism.

Turning to this clonotype: One end of the junction fails to match germline, which may point to a read error. The chain has TRBV7-8 and TRBJ1-3, with D hard to call. Germline assignment: CDR1 SGHVS and CDR2 FQNEAQ. The CDR3 is made up of 12 amino acids. CDR3 DNA sequence: TGTGCCGGCAGCTTAGATCTCTACACCATATATTTT. Protein sequence: CAGSLDLYTIYF.

The chain carries TRBV5-1 and TRBJ2-5; the match to TRBD1 covers 9 bases. The CDR3 sequence is 15 residues long. The germline CDR1 and CDR2 sequences are SGHRS and YFSETQ. J gave up 5 bases and V 3 bases, and 8 bases lay outside the gene matches. The CDR3 nucleotides read TGCGCCAGCAGCTGGCGACAGGGGGGAAGCGAGACCCAGTACTTC. Translating it yields CASSWRQGGSETQYF.

V and J are TRBV19 and TRBJ1-3; D unresolved. The CDR3 totals 14 residues. V lost 5 bases to trimming and J lost 0 bases, with 8 bases between them. Germline lookup yields CDR1 LNHDA and CDR2 SQIVND (reference sequence). The chain's CDR3 is CASSPVVSGNTIYF. DNA of the CDR3: TGTGCCAGTAGTCCGGTCGTCTCTGGAAACACCATATATTTT.

The chain couples TRBV7-6 to TRBJ2-7; D could derive from TRBD1 or TRBD2 (7 bases each). The CDR3 spans 13 residues. The V gene's germline CDR1 is SGHVS and CDR2 FNYEAQ. Trimming took 5 bases from V and 6 from J, leaving 14 bases between them. The chain's CDR3 is CASSAGGGSEQYF. CDR3 bases: TGTGCCAGCAGCGCAGGGGGAGGGAGCGAGCAGTACTTC.

The gene calls are TRBV19 and TRBJ1-1; TRBD1 is a possible D gene (5 bases). V dropped 7 bases and J dropped 3 bases, with 21 bases sitting between them. This CDR3 contains 16 residues. Germline lookup yields CDR1 LNHDA and CDR2 SQIVND (reference sequence). The CDR3 spells CASTSIGGSRDTEAFF. The CDR3 region has the DNA TGTGCCAGTACCTCTATCGGGGGATCTCGGGACACTGAAGCTTTCTTT.

The V and J genes are TRBV19 and TRBJ1-5; D is uncertain. Germline values: CDR1 LNHDA, CDR2 SQIVND (reference sequence). Between the trimmed V and J ends, which lost 6 bases and 0 bases, there was a span of 12 bases. CDR3 size: 15 residues. In DNA form, the CDR3 reads TGTGCCAGTAGCCGAGAGTGGGTTAGCAATCAGCCCCAGCATTTT. It translates to CASSREWVSNQPQHF.

The J gene is TRBJ1-2, the V gene TRBV19, with unresolved D. Germline lookup yields CDR1 LNHDA and CDR2 SQIVND (reference sequence). CDR3 length: 15 amino acids. V gave up 4 bases and J gave up 5 bases, with 17 bases separating them. The CDR3 is CASSTHYSTQYGYTF. The DNA for the CDR3 is TGTGCCAGTAGTACCCACTACTCAACTCAATATGGCTACACCTTC.

This clonotype was observed many times. V gene TRBV2 combines with J gene TRBJ2-7; 7 positions match TRBD1. The CDR3 loop spans 12 amino acids. With 7 bases clipped from V and 2 bases from J, the junction kept 2 bases outside the gene matches. CDR1 is SNHLY, CDR2 FYNNEI, per germline. The CDR3 is CASNGQAYEQYF. The CDR3 coding sequence is TGTGCCAGCAACGGACAGGCCTACGAGCAGTACTTC.

This clonotype was seen a handful of times. V gene TRBV7-2 combines with J gene TRBJ1-1, with 7 bases matching TRBD1. This CDR3 has 14 residues. Per the germline V gene, CDR1 is SGHTA and CDR2 is FQGNSA. The trim removed 5 bases at V and 0 bases at J, leaving 3 bases unmatched. This chain's CDR3 is CASSRQGVNTEAFF. The CDR3, as DNA: TGTGCCAGCAGCCGACAGGGAGTGAACACTGAAGCTTTCTTT.

Points on this clonotype: This clone may be a read error of a much larger clone one base away. CDR3 amino acids: CASTSGSLYGYTF. CDR3 DNA sequence: TGTGCCAGCACCTCCGGCAGCCTCTATGGCTACACCTTC. V and J are TRBV11-1 and TRBJ1-2; D uncertain. This CDR3 has 13 residues. Germline CDR1 and CDR2: SGHAT and FQDESV (reference sequence). The V gene lost 7 bases and the J gene lost 4 bases, with 13 bases spanning the gap.

This clonotype showed up many times. The chain is built from TRBV24-1 and TRBJ1-6, with D possibly matching TRBD1 (5 bases). The length of the CDR3 is 14 residues. Looked up from germline, CDR1 is KGHDR and CDR2 is SFDVKD. V lost 9 bases to trimming and J lost 8 bases, with 16 bases between them. The CDR3 bases are TGTGCCACCCAGCGGGACCTCATGGATTCACCCCTCCACTTT. Its translation: CATQRDLMDSPLHF.

The count of this clonotype is one. This chain joins TRBV24-1 and TRBJ2-3; TRBD1 aligns across 7 bases. The CDR3 is 16 residues long. Unmatched junction bases numbered 5, after V lost 0 bases and J lost 3 bases. Germline CDR1 and CDR2: KGHDR and SFDVKD. This CDR3 is CATSDLSDRWTDTQYF. In DNA, the CDR3 is TGTGCCACCAGTGATTTGTCGGACAGGTGGACAGATACGCAGTATTTT.

V usage is TRBV24-1 and J usage is TRBJ2-5; 7 nucleotides agree with TRBD1. The CDR3 has 16 residues. Germline trimming cut 3 bases from V and 2 bases from J; bases unmatched to any gene: 8. Germline loops: CDR1 KGHDR, CDR2 SFDVKD. CDR3 nucleotide sequence: TGTGCCACCAGTGATAGACAGGGACAGACTCAAGAGACCCAGTACTTC. It is translated as CATSDRQGQTQETQYF.

The chain has TRBV7-9 and TRBJ1-6, with D perhaps TRBD1 (6 bases). This CDR3 has 15 amino acids. Germline CDR1 is SEHNR and CDR2 is FQNEAQ (reference sequence). Trimming left V 0 bases short and J 8 bases short, with 11 bases between. CDR3 in DNA: TGTGCCAGCAGCTTAGCACGACAGGCTGATTCACCCCTCCACTTT. It translates to CASSLARQADSPLHF.

This clonotype was recorded many times. V gene TRBV10-3 combines with J gene TRBJ2-2; maybe TRBD2 (5 bases). The CDR3 length is 14 residues. Trimming removed 3 bases from V and 7 bases from J, with 12 bases in between. Per the germline V gene, CDR1 is ENHRY and CDR2 is SYGVKD. The CDR3 DNA reads TGTGCCATCAGTGACGGGGAATTGGTCGGGGAGCTGTTTTTT. As protein: CAISDGELVGELFF.

This clonotype was recorded a few times. The chain recombines TRBV7-9 with TRBJ2-7; no firm D call. This CDR3 comprises 14 residues. CDR1 is SEHNR and CDR2 is FQNEAQ in the germline V gene (reference sequence). V shed 5 bases and J shed 1 base, with 12 bases lying between them. CDR3 protein: CASSRLVGSYEQYF. The CDR3 bases are TGTGCCAGCAGCAGATTAGTCGGATCCTACGAGCAGTACTTC.